This passage covers 9 T cell receptor beta chains from one sample sequenced in a study of blood T cell repertoires in COVID-19 (dated by TCRdb to between 2020 and 2021). Library preparation used the immunoSEQ multiplex PCR assay. TCRdb's version of the immuneACCESS table is confined to in-frame rearrangements and falls short of the full clone set. An unresolved V gene accounts for under half of the shortfall where checked; the remainder is of unknown origin. Here the sample has 150,000 or so clones; around 90% occur a single time. Under 6% of the sample is held by the ten biggest clonotypes. Sequencing used peripheral blood. The source of these receptors is a human donor in a cohort sampled during active COVID-19.

The chain links TRBV7-8 to TRBJ2-1; 7 positions agree with TRBD2. The CDR3 covers 14 residues. V trimming: 1 base; J trimming: 7 bases; junction bases outside the gene matches: 4. Germline V gene lookup returns CDR1 SGHVS and CDR2 FQNEAQ. CDR3 nucleotide sequence: TGTGCCAGCAGCTTAGGTGGGACTATAAATGAGCAGTTCTTC. This gives the protein CASSLGGTINEQFF. Full variable domain (rest looked up from reference TRBV7-8 and TRBJ2-1): GAGVSQSPRYKVAKRGQDVALRCDPISGHVSLFWYQQALGQGPEFLTYFQNEAQLDKSGLPSDRFFAERPEGSVSTLKIQRTQQEDSAVYLCASSLGGTINEQFFGPGTRLTVL.

V usage is TRBV3-1 (or the pseudogene TRBV3-2) and J usage is TRBJ2-3, with 9 nucleotides matching TRBD2. Germline CDR1 reads LGHDT; CDR2 reads YNNKEL (reference sequence). The CDR3 runs 15 residues. J gave up 1 base and V 4 bases, and 3 bases lay outside the gene matches. In DNA form, the CDR3 reads TGTGCCAGCAGCCCCCAGCGGGGGGGCACAGATACGCAGTATTTT. This translates into CASSPQRGGTDTQYF.

V is TRBV4-3 and J is TRBJ2-6; D perhaps matches TRBD2 (5 bases). Germline V gene sequence: CDR1 LGHNA, CDR2 YSLEER. V lost 0 bases to trimming and J lost 3 bases, with 18 bases between them. The CDR3 has 19 amino acids. In DNA, the CDR3 is TGCGCCAGCAGCCAAGATTGGGCGGGCCGGGTTGGTGGGGCCAACGTCCTGACTTTC. It translates to CASSQDWAGRVGGANVLTF.

V and J are TRBV9 and TRBJ1-6; 7 nucleotides match TRBD1. CDR1 SGDLS and CDR2 YYNGEE come from the germline V gene. The CDR3 consists of 14 residues. Trimming took 4 bases from V and 7 from J; bases not matched to a gene: 5. CDR3 residues: CASSFRDSNSPLHF. CDR3 DNA: TGTGCCAGCAGCTTCCGGGACAGCAATTCACCCCTCCACTTT.

The chain couples TRBV28 to TRBJ1-1; 7 bases are shared with TRBD1. V was pared by 3 bases and J by 7 bases, with 5 bases of the junction left unmatched. Germline CDR1 and CDR2: MDHEN and SYDVKM. CDR3 length equals 13 residues. The CDR3 sequence is CASSFSHRGEAFF. CDR3 sequence (DNA): TGTGCCAGCAGTTTCTCACACAGGGGTGAAGCTTTCTTT.

CDR3 protein: CAWSVFSRETQYF. CDR3 sequence (DNA): TGTGCCTGGAGTGTTTTTTCCCGAGAGACCCAGTACTTC. The chain uses TRBV30 and TRBJ2-5; D is unclear. The germline V and J ends were trimmed by 0 bases and 4 bases, with 9 bases remaining between them. The CDR3 is 13 residues long. Per germline, CDR1 GTSNPN and CDR2 SVGIG (reference sequence).

Here the CDR3 reads CASSIRGGSETQYF. CDR3 DNA sequence: TGTGCCAGCAGCATTAGGGGGGGAAGTGAGACCCAGTACTTC. V is TRBV7-2 and J is TRBJ2-5; D is perhaps TRBD2 (7 bases). V lost 5 bases and J 5 bases, leaving 15 bases between the germline ends. Germline CDR1 is SGHTA and CDR2 is FQGNSA. The length of the CDR3 is 14 residues.

This clone has a handful of counts. J is TRBJ2-7 and V is TRBV19; 7 positions match TRBD2. The germline CDR1 and CDR2 sequences are LNHDA and SQIVND (reference sequence). J lost 3 bases, V lost 7 bases, and 3 bases had no gene match. This CDR3 is 12 amino acids long. The CDR3 reads CASKGGGYEQYF. CDR3 coding DNA: TGTGCCAGTAAAGGCGGGGGCTACGAGCAGTACTTC.

V usage is TRBV30 and J usage is TRBJ1-1; weak D call: TRBD1 (5 bases). Germline lookup yields CDR1 GTSNPN and CDR2 SVGIG (reference sequence). The CDR3 extends over 12 amino acids. V gave up 1 base and J gave up 4 bases, with 7 bases separating them. The CDR3 bases are TGTGCCTGGAGTGCAGGGATCACTGAAGCTTTCTTT. This encodes CAWSAGITEAFF.